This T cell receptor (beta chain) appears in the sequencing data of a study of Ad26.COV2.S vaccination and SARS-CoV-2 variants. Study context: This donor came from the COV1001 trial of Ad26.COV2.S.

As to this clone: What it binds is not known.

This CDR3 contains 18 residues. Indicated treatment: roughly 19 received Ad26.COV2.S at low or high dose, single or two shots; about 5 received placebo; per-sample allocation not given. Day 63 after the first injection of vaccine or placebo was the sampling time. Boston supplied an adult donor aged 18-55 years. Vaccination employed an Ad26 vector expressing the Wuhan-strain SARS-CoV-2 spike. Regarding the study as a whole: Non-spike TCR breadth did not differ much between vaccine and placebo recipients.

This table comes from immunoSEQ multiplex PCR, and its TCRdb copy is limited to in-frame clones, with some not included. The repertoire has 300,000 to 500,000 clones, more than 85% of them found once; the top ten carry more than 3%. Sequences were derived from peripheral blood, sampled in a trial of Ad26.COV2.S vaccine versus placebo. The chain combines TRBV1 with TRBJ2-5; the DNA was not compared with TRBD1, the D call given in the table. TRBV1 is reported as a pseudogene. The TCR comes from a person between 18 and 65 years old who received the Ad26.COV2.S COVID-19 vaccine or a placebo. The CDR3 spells CTSSQDEGGGAGQETQYF. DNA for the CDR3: TGCACCAGCAGCCAAGATGAAGGGGGCGGGGCTGGTCAGGAGACCCAGTACTTC.